This paragraph covers one T cell receptor (beta chain) sequence. Its cognate antigen is unknown. The record originates from a study of regulatory T cells in long-lasting Graves disease. Study context: Graves' patients, diagnosed recently, had received antithyroid drugs under 3 months. Points from the study as a whole: Persistent disease preferred TRBV28, TRBJ1-2 and TRBJ2-5; new disease, TRBV20-1 and TRBJ2-1. Analysis covered peripheral blood alone, not thyroid tissue.

According to the study, TCR beta libraries were built with iRepertoire HTBI primers and CDR3-region Arm-PCR. One entry per CDR3 protein, called by TCRdb with MiXCR from the multiplex PCR reads. The sample contains around 480,000 distinct CDR3 sequences, around 15% of which appear only once. Time point: newly diagnosed GD, antithyroid drugs for less than 3 months. From RNA extracted from PBMCs, the TCR library was made. Deletions cut 0 bases from V and 2 bases from J, with 8 bases between. The CDR3 contains 14 residues. Germline loops: CDR1 ENHRY, CDR2 SYGVKD. The same specimen was also included in a second study, on T cells in Graves' hyperthyroidism and ophthalmopathy.

This chain uses TRBV10-3 with TRBJ2-7; no reliable D call. The sequencing used peripheral blood mononuclear cells (PBMCs), collected at new diagnosis, from a patient treated with antithyroid drugs. The source of this sequence is a woman aged 35-60 years with Graves disease. CDR3 DNA sequence: TGTGCCATCAGTGAGTCAGAGAATCCCTACGAGCAGTACTTC. Translated: CAISESENPYEQYF.